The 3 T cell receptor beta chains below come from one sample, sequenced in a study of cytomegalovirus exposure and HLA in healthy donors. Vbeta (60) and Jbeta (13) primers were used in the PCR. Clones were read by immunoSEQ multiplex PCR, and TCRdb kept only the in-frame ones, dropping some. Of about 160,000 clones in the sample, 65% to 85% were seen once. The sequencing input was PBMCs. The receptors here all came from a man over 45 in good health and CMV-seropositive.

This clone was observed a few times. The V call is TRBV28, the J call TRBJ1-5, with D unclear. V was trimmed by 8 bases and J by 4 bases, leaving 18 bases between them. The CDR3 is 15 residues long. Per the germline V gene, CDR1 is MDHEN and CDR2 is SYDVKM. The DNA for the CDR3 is TGTGCCAGCCCCCCGGCGGGCAGCTTGAATCAGCCCCAGCATTTT. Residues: CASPPAGSLNQPQHF.

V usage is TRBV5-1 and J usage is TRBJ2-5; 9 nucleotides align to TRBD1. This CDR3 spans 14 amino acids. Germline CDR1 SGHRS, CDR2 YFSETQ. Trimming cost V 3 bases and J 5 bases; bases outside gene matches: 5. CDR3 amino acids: CASSSDRGSETQYF. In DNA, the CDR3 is TGCGCCAGCAGCTCCGACAGGGGGTCTGAGACCCAGTACTTC.

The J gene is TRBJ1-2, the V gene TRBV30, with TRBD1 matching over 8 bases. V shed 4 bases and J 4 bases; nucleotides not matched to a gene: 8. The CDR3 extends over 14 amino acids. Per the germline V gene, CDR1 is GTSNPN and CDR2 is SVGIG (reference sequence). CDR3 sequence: CAWNTGGFIYGYTF. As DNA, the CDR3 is TGTGCCTGGAACACAGGGGGTTTCATCTATGGCTACACCTTC.